What follows are 9 T cell receptor beta chains derived from one specimen sequenced in a study of blood T cell repertoires in COVID-19. TCRdb's copy holds only in-frame clones and misses some; the assay was immunoSEQ multiplex PCR. In the table there are a few hundred thousand clones, 70% to 90% of which are singletons. Sequenced material: PBMCs or T cells enriched from blood (not recorded which). The receptors were gathered from a woman under 40 who had recovered from COVID-19.

The chain joins TRBV11-2 to TRBJ2-1; 8 bases align to TRBD1. Germline assignment: CDR1 SGHAT and CDR2 FQNNGV. The CDR3 has 15 residues. V lost 0 bases, J lost 8 bases, and 6 bases stayed unmatched. CDR3 DNA sequence: TGTGCCAGCAGCTTAGAGCGTGCGACAGGGGATGAGCAGTTCTTC. This codes for CASSLERATGDEQFF.

The chain carries TRBV28 and TRBJ1-2; D not resolved. In germline, CDR1 is MDHEN, CDR2 SYDVKM. With 5 bases removed from V and 7 bases from J, the gap between germline ends came to 11 bases. The CDR3 totals 12 residues. In DNA form, the CDR3 reads TGTGCCAGCAGTATCCGGGGTGCTGGCTACACCTTC. Protein: CASSIRGAGYTF.

The J gene is TRBJ2-3, the V gene TRBV7-2, with D maybe TRBD1 (6 bases). CDR1 is SGHTA, CDR2 FQGNSA, per germline. This CDR3 comprises 14 residues. V lost 5 bases and J 3 bases, leaving 12 bases between the germline ends. In nucleotides, the CDR3 is TGTGCCAGCAGCCCCAGAGGGGGTACAGATACGCAGTATTTT. Its translation: CASSPRGGTDTQYF.

This chain joins TRBV9 and TRBJ1-5, with D perhaps TRBD1 (5 bases). V shed 3 bases and J shed 4 bases, with 14 bases lying between them. The CDR3 runs 15 residues. Looked up from germline, CDR1 is SGDLS and CDR2 is YYNGEE. This CDR3 reads CASSEEGTFNQPQHF. As DNA, the CDR3 is TGTGCCAGCAGCGAGGAGGGGACCTTTAATCAGCCCCAGCATTTT.

The genes are TRBV12-5 and TRBJ2-3; 7 bases align to TRBD2. CDR3 length: 18 residues. Per the germline V gene, CDR1 is LGHNT and CDR2 is FRNRAP. After removal of 4 bases from V and 3 bases from J, the junction contained 16 bases not matched to a gene. As DNA, the CDR3 is TGTGCTAGTGGTTCCTCCAGGGACTACTCGCGGGTAACAGATACGCAGTATTTT. Translating it yields CASGSSRDYSRVTDTQYF.

This chain uses TRBV19 with TRBJ2-1, with 7 nucleotides matching TRBD2. Germline CDR1 and CDR2: LNHDA and SQIVND (reference sequence). V trimming: 10 bases; J trimming: 4 bases; junction bases outside the gene matches: 7. This CDR3 is built from 13 residues. CDR3 sequence (DNA): TGTGCCACCTCTCGCGGGGGATACAATGAGCAGTTCTTC. Amino acids: CATSRGGYNEQFF.

This clone was picked up a small number of times. The chain recombines TRBV23-1 with TRBJ1-6; D gene ambiguous. TRBV23-1 is labeled an ORF, and its function is uncertain. The V end lost 6 bases, the J end lost 0 bases, and 12 bases lay between the germline ends. The CDR3 spans 16 residues. CDR3 loop: CASRTLESSYNSPLHF. The CDR3, as DNA: TGCGCCAGCAGAACTCTCGAGAGCTCCTATAATTCACCCCTCCACTTT.

The chain recombines TRBV6-5 with TRBJ1-2; no clear D gene. The V gene's germline CDR1 is MNHEY and CDR2 SVGAGI. V was shortened by 8 bases and J by 2 bases, with 12 bases between the two germline ends. The CDR3 has 13 amino acids. DNA of the CDR3: TGTGCCAGCCCTGGAGGAGAAAACTATGGCTACACCTTC. Protein sequence: CASPGGENYGYTF.

The J gene is TRBJ1-6, the V gene TRBV5-1, with D possibly TRBD1 on 5 matching bases. The CDR3 contains 13 residues. The ends were cut back, 4 bases at V and 10 bases at J, with 12 bases in the middle. Germline V gives CDR1 SGHRS, CDR2 YFSETQ. The CDR3 here is CASSQGAGSPLHF. CDR3 DNA sequence: TGCGCCAGCAGCCAGGGAGCGGGCTCACCCCTCCACTTT.